This TCR beta chain was captured in a study of T cell changes during pregnancy in multiple sclerosis. Germline loops: CDR1 MNHNS, CDR2 SASEGT. The CDR3 contains 14 residues. V shed 3 bases and J shed 6 bases, with 12 bases lying between them. Generated by immunoSEQ multiplex PCR, the TCRdb table keeps only in-frame clones and is missing some. The table lists approximately 58,000 clones, about 90% of them singletons, with approximately 0.15% in the top ten. This TCR was recovered from a female donor in good health, enrolled as a control in a pregnancy study. The chain couples TRBV6-1 to TRBJ2-4, with D possibly being TRBD1 (6 bases). This specimen consisted of CD4+ T cells from peripheral blood mononuclear cells, obtained after pregnancy. The CDR3 coding sequence is TGTGCCAGCAGTGATCAGGGCAGGGGAAACATTCAGTACTTC. Translation: CASSDQGRGNIQYF.